The following is a T cell receptor beta chain sequence with its context. Its cognate antigen is unknown. Germline CDR1 reads SGDLS; CDR2 reads YYNGEE. The CDR3 is 13 residues long. These data are taken from a study of CXCR3-negative and CXCR3-positive naive CD8 T cells. Points from the study as a whole: Cryopreserved cells partially lost CXCR3 expression, and fresh PBMCs were used in most assays. Against CXCR3-negative naive cells, CXCR3-positive naive cells showed more hydrophobic TRB CDR3s. Naive subsets had comparable surface CD5; TCR strength was inferred from TRB CDR3 properties. Relative to memory CD8+ cells, whose diversity was much lower, both naive subsets had comparably high diversity. The TRBV-TRBJ usage of naive CXCR3-negative and CXCR3-positive cells was similar, but that of memory cells differed.

UMI-tagged TRB cDNA libraries were built via 5' RACE. Each CDR3 protein gets one entry in TCRdb, which reprocessed the 5' RACE reads and gives no DNA. The listing records 140,000 to 150,000 distinct CDR3 sequences. The sample was naive CXCR3+ CD8+ T cells from blood. Subset described: CD45RO-CCR7+CD27+CD95- naive CD8+ T cells expressing CXCR3 (TNR3+). V gene TRBV9 combines with J gene TRBJ2-1. The source of this sequence is a human donor in good health. Some clones in this sample may be carry-over from other donors' samples. The CDR3 spells CASGGNSYNEQFF.